Listed below are T cell receptor beta chains from one sample, sequenced in a study of blood T cell repertoires in COVID-19. Libraries were prepared by immunoSEQ multiplex PCR; TCRdb keeps only in-frame clonotypes and omits some of them. This sample yields around 32,000 clones, of which 90% are seen a single time; approximately 1% belongs to the top ten. What was sequenced was peripheral blood. Receptor source: an older man with active or convalescent COVID-19. Each CDR3 is given with its conserved first and last residue. A D gene is named only where the DNA matches it firmly. Size tells how often a clone was seen (once, few, many) or the class of an expanded clone, and some rows leave it out.

clone_size	v_call	j_call	d_call	cdr3_aa	cdr3_nt
.	TRBV2	TRBJ2-3	.	CASSAASVFTDTQYF	TGTGCCAGCAGTGCGGCTAGCGTTTTCACAGATACGCAGTATTTT
.	TRBV29-1	TRBJ2-7	.	CSVLQGRTYEQYF	TGCAGCGTTTTACAGGGGAGGACCTACGAGCAGTACTTC
.	TRBV11-1	TRBJ1-1	TRBD1	CASSSRTGGNTEAFF	TGTGCCAGCAGCTCTCGGACAGGGGGGAACACTGAAGCTTTCTTT
.	TRBV5-1	TRBJ2-7	.	CASTGSATNGEQYF	TGCGCCAGTACAGGATCAGCGACCAACGGGGAGCAGTACTTC
few	TRBV11-3	TRBJ2-5	.	CASSPSAGSKTQYF	TGTGCCAGCAGCCCCTCGGCAGGGTCAAAGACCCAGTACTTC
.	TRBV9	TRBJ2-3	TRBD1	CASSVVTGGTSSTDTQYF	TGTGCCAGCAGCGTAGTTACAGGGGGGACCTCTAGCACAGATACGCAGTATTTT
.	TRBV10-3	TRBJ1-1	.	CAISGGNTEAFF	TGTGCCATCAGTGGCGGGAACACTGAAGCTTTCTTT
.	TRBV6-6	TRBJ2-7	TRBD1	CASSPGTGSEQYF	TGTGCCAGCAGTCCCGGGACAGGGAGCGAGCAGTACTTC
.	TRBV27	TRBJ1-1	.	CASSLSRNTEAFF	TGTGCCAGCAGTTTATCTAGAAACACTGAAGCTTTCTTT
once	TRBV12-3/TRBV12-4	TRBJ1-2	.	CASTPLGVSGYTF	TGTGCCAGCACCCCCCTCGGGGTGTCTGGCTACACCTTC
.	TRBV28	TRBJ2-5	TRBD2	CASITAGVGETQYF	TGTGCCAGCATTACAGCGGGAGTGGGAGAGACCCAGTACTTC
.	TRBV10-2	TRBJ2-5	.	CASSELRGGGSQETQYF	TGCGCCAGCAGTGAGTTAAGGGGGGGTGGGTCGCAAGAGACCCAGTACTTC
.	TRBV5-1	TRBJ2-3	TRBD2	CASSLAAGVADTQYF	TGCGCCAGCAGCTTGGCGGCGGGAGTAGCAGATACGCAGTATTTT
.	TRBV9	TRBJ2-3	.	CASSVEDTQYF	TGTGCCAGCAGCGTGGAGGATACGCAGTATTTT
few	TRBV10-1	TRBJ1-2	.	CARITGRGYTF	TGCGCCAGGATTACAGGGAGAGGCTACACCTTC
once	TRBV24-1	TRBJ2-3	TRBD1	CATSDYGQGPDTQYF	TGTGCCACCAGTGATTACGGACAGGGTCCAGATACGCAGTATTTT
.	TRBV5-1	TRBJ2-7	TRBD2	CASSLSGRSVGEQYF	TGCGCCAGCAGCCTTAGCGGGAGGTCGGTGGGCGAGCAGTACTTC
.	TRBV9	TRBJ1-1	.	CASSVDLRGATEAFF	TGTGCCAGCAGCGTAGACCTCAGGGGAGCTACTGAAGCTTTCTTT
.	TRBV5-1	TRBJ1-4	.	CASSLNSLGSEKLFF	TGCGCCAGCAGCTTGAACTCTCTCGGGAGTGAAAAACTGTTTTTT
.	TRBV28	TRBJ1-3	.	CASSSQGISGNTIYF	TGTGCCAGCTCATCGCAGGGCATCTCTGGAAACACCATATATTTT
.	TRBV5-1	TRBJ1-6	.	CASAASNSPLHF	TGCGCCAGTGCCGCCAGTAATTCACCCCTCCACTTT
.	TRBV12-5	TRBJ1-5	TRBD1	CASGHGQGRYGNQPQHF	TGTGCTAGTGGCCATGGACAGGGCCGTTACGGCAATCAGCCCCAGCATTTT
.	TRBV6-2/TRBV6-3	TRBJ1-2	.	CASSFSDNRGYTF	TGTGCCAGCAGTTTCTCGGACAATCGGGGCTACACCTTC
.	TRBV11-2	TRBJ1-1	TRBD1	CASSADRGREAFF	TGTGCCAGCAGCGCGGACAGGGGGCGAGAAGCTTTCTTT
.	TRBV7-9	TRBJ1-2	.	CASRSEGYTF	TGTGCCAGCAGAAGCGAAGGCTACACCTTC
.	TRBV5-5	TRBJ1-5	.	CASSLVSVFQPQHF	TGTGCCAGCAGCTTGGTTTCGGTTTTTCAGCCCCAGCATTTT
.	TRBV11-3	TRBJ2-1	TRBD2	CASSSGLAGRNEQFF	TGTGCCAGCAGCTCAGGACTAGCGGGTCGGAATGAGCAGTTCTTC